This TCR beta chain derives from a study of T cells in Graves' hyperthyroidism and ophthalmopathy. Study-wide results and caveats: It was a median around 6 months before onset that the model predicted ophthalmopathy. Peripheral blood also featured most of the thyroid clonotypes expanded above 0.001.

The V and J ends lost 7 bases and 2 bases, in that order; junction bases with no gene match: 4. Germline V gene lookup returns CDR1 DFQATT and CDR2 SNEGSKA (reference sequence). The CDR3 is 12 amino acids. Amplification of TCR beta CDR3 regions used RNA as the template. The study used the HTBI primer set for a first-round RT-PCR of the TCR CDR3. TCRdb called the multiplex PCR reads again in MiXCR, with one record for every CDR3 protein. The table records 650,000 to 750,000 distinct CDR3 sequences, approximately 15% of them present only once. This clonotype has just a few counts. What it recognizes is unknown. Over 18 months, lack of ophthalmopathy progression marked Graves' hyperthyroidism as stable. Not enrolled were patients with uncontrolled infection, other autoimmune disease, pregnancy or lactation.

The genes are TRBV20-1 and TRBJ2-5; 7 bases agree with TRBD2. This receptor was obtained from a woman between 18 and 30 years old with Graves' hyperthyroidism. Material: blood. CDR3 DNA: TGCAGTGTCTCCGGGAGGCAAGAGACCCAGTACTTC. Residues: CSVSGRQETQYF.